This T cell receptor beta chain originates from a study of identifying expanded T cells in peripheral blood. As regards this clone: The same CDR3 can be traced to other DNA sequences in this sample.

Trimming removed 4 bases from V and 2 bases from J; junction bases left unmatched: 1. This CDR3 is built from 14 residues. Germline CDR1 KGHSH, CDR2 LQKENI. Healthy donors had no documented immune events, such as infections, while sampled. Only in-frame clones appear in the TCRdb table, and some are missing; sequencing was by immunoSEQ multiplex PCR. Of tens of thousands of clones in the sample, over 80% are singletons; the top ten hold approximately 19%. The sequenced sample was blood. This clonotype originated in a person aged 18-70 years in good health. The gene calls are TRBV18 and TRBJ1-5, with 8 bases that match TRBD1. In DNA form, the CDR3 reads TGTGCCAGCTCACTGGGACAGGGCAATCAGCCCCAGCATTTT. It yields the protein CASSLGQGNQPQHF.